Shown below are 27 T cell receptor beta chains from a single sample sequenced in a study of T cells in localized non-small cell lung cancer. Profiled with immunoSEQ multiplex PCR; TCRdb holds only in-frame clones, not every one. The top ten hold about a sixth of the sample, which has tens of thousands of clones, about 85% seen once. The material sequenced was peripheral blood mononuclear cells, taken before any cancer treatment. All receptors derive from a man aged 35 to 69 with stage III lung adenocarcinoma.

The chain combines TRBV10-3 with TRBJ2-2; 8 bases align to TRBD1. V gave up 2 bases and J gave up 6 bases; unmatched junction bases: 8. The CDR3 runs 16 residues. Germline V lookup: CDR1 ENHRY, CDR2 SYGVKD. CDR3 nucleotides: TGTGCCATCAGTGAGAATATGTCAGGGGGCTCCGGGGAGCTGTTTTTT. Protein sequence: CAISENMSGGSGELFF.

The chain recombines TRBV6-1 with TRBJ1-2, with D unresolved. Germline assignment: CDR1 MNHNS and CDR2 SASEGT. The CDR3 is made up of 12 amino acids. V lost 6 bases to trimming and J lost 3 bases, with 8 bases between them. The DNA of the CDR3 is TGTGCCAGCAGGATCAGAGACTATGGCTACACCTTC. This codes for CASRIRDYGYTF.

The chain combines TRBV6-5 with TRBJ1-5; unclear D gene. Germline lookup yields CDR1 MNHEY and CDR2 SVGAGI. V was trimmed by 0 bases and J by 0 bases, leaving 6 bases between them. The CDR3 is 15 residues long. The CDR3 protein is CASSYSQYSNQPQHF. The CDR3 region has the DNA TGTGCCAGCAGTTACTCGCAGTATAGCAATCAGCCCCAGCATTTT.

This clone was counted only a few times. The chain uses TRBV7-2 and TRBJ2-1, with TRBD1 matching 7 bases. The CDR3 is 15 amino acids. From germline, CDR1 is SGHTA and CDR2 FQGNSA. V lost 5 bases and J lost 3; bases outside the gene matches: 7. The DNA of the CDR3 is TGTGCCAGCAGCGAAACAGGGGACGTCTACAATGAGCAGTTCTTC. The encoded protein is CASSETGDVYNEQFF.

V usage is TRBV9 and J usage is TRBJ1-1; TRBD1 is a possible D gene (5 bases). The CDR3 extends over 14 amino acids. Trimming pared 10 bases from V and 4 bases from J, leaving 20 bases between. Germline V gene data show CDR1 as SGDLS and CDR2 as YYNGEE. CDR3 DNA: TGTGCCCTTTACGGGGGAGACTGGGGCACTGAAGCTTTCTTT. It translates to CALYGGDWGTEAFF.

This chain uses TRBV6-6 with TRBJ1-2; no clear D gene. CDR3 length equals 14 residues. Looked up from germline, CDR1 is MNHNY and CDR2 is SVGAGI (reference sequence). Trimming pared 5 bases from V and 5 bases from J, leaving 15 bases between. The CDR3 bases are TGTGCCAGCAGTGATACACCCATCCCGTATGGCTACACCTTC. Amino acid sequence: CASSDTPIPYGYTF.

The CDR3: CASSLGSVSNQPQHF. The CDR3 nucleotides read TGTGCCAGCAGCTTAGGCTCAGTTAGCAATCAGCCCCAGCATTTT. The rearrangement joins TRBV11-2 to TRBJ1-5; D remains ambiguous. Trimming stripped 1 base from V and 0 bases from J, with 7 bases between. The V gene's germline CDR1 is SGHAT and CDR2 FQNNGV. This CDR3 is built from 15 residues.

The CDR3 loop reads CASSQDVANNYGYTF. In DNA form, the CDR3 reads TGCGCCAGCAGCCAAGATGTAGCGAATAACTATGGCTACACCTTC. The chain carries TRBV4-1 and TRBJ1-2; D is unclear. V shed 0 bases and J shed 1 base, with 9 bases lying between them. The CDR3 consists of 15 residues. Germline assignment: CDR1 MGHRA and CDR2 YSYEKL.

The V gene is TRBV7-2, the J gene TRBJ2-7; 7 bases match TRBD1. This CDR3 region has 15 residues. Trimming cost V 1 base and J 3 bases; bases outside gene matches: 6. Germline V gene data show CDR1 as SGHTA and CDR2 as FQGNSA. The CDR3 region is CASSLGGTANYEQYF. The CDR3 bases are TGTGCCAGCAGCTTAGGAGGGACAGCGAACTACGAGCAGTACTTC.

The rearrangement links TRBV27 to TRBJ1-2; a weak D match, TRBD1 (6 bases). The CDR3 loop spans 14 amino acids. V dropped 3 bases and J dropped 0 bases, with 8 bases sitting between them. The germline gives CDR1 MNHEY, CDR2 SMNVEV (reference sequence). The CDR3 spells CASSFYRANYGYTF. CDR3 nucleotide sequence: TGTGCCAGCAGTTTCTACAGGGCTAACTATGGCTACACCTTC.

This chain connects TRBV25-1 to TRBJ2-1; tentatively, D is TRBD2 (6 bases). This CDR3 is built from 14 residues. Trimming stripped 6 bases from V and 2 bases from J, with 11 bases between. From germline, CDR1 is MGHDK and CDR2 SYGVNS. CDR3 region: CASRGLSPYNEQFF. Here the CDR3 DNA reads TGTGCCAGCAGAGGACTATCACCCTACAATGAGCAGTTCTTC.

The rearrangement joins TRBV7-2 to TRBJ1-3; the D is unclear. This CDR3 has 16 amino acids. Germline CDR1 and CDR2: SGHTA and FQGNSA. V was pared by 1 base and J by 0 bases, with 10 bases between. The CDR3 DNA reads as TGTGCCAGCAGCTTAGGGTTACGAAGCTCTGGAAACACCATATATTTT. It yields the protein CASSLGLRSSGNTIYF.

In DNA form, the CDR3 reads TGCGCCAGCAGCTTGGGTTTCCTCGGCTACACCTTC. This encodes CASSLGFLGYTF. The rearrangement uses TRBV5-1 and TRBJ1-2; D uncertain. This CDR3 spans 12 amino acids. Trimming took 0 bases from V and 8 from J, leaving 8 bases between them. Germline V gives CDR1 SGHRS, CDR2 YFSETQ.

This chain connects TRBV14 to TRBJ2-7, with D possibly being TRBD1 (5 bases). Germline CDR1 reads SGHDN; CDR2 reads FVKESK. The V end lost 3 bases, the J end lost 2 bases, and 17 bases lay between the germline ends. The CDR3 sequence is 16 residues long. The CDR3, as DNA: TGTGCCAGCAGCCACATTGACAGCAGATCCGCCTACGAGCAGTACTTC. Protein: CASSHIDSRSAYEQYF.

The chain is built from TRBV7-2 and TRBJ2-1, with 7 bases fitting TRBD2. The CDR3 is 17 residues long. The V and J ends lost 2 bases and 4 bases, in that order; junction bases with no gene match: 11. In germline, CDR1 is SGHTA, CDR2 FQGNSA. Here the CDR3 reads CASSLMSGGGPYNEQFF. The CDR3 coding sequence is TGTGCCAGCAGCTTAATGTCTGGCGGGGGACCTTACAATGAGCAGTTCTTC.

The rearrangement links TRBV19 to TRBJ1-5, with 7 bases identical to TRBD1. The CDR3 length is 19 residues. Looked up from germline, CDR1 is LNHDA and CDR2 is SQIVND (reference sequence). The trim removed 3 bases at V and 6 bases at J, leaving 20 bases unmatched. For the CDR3, the DNA is TGTGCCAGTAGTATTCCCGACTATTCTCGAGGGGGCCTTTCTCAGCCCCAGCATTTT. This translates into CASSIPDYSRGGLSQPQHF. Complete variable domain (other parts from reference TRBV19 and TRBJ1-5): DGGITQSPKYLFRKEGQNVTLSCEQNLNHDAMYWYRQDPGQGLRLIYYSQIVNDFQKGDIAEGYSVSREKKESFPLTVTSAQKNPTAFYLCASSIPDYSRGGLSQPQHFGDGTRLSIL.

This CDR3 is CASSNKAGITNEKLFF. For the CDR3, the DNA is TGTGCCAGCAGCAACAAGGCTGGGATAACTAATGAAAAACTGTTTTTT. The chain carries TRBV9 and TRBJ1-4; unclear D gene. With 4 bases removed from V and 1 base from J, the gap between germline ends came to 14 bases. Germline V gene lookup returns CDR1 SGDLS and CDR2 YYNGEE. The CDR3 is made up of 16 amino acids.

CDR3 nucleotides: TGCGCCAGCAGCTTGACCTCCGGGACAGGGAGTATTCAGTACTTC. Translating gives CASSLTSGTGSIQYF. V usage is TRBV5-1 and J usage is TRBJ2-4, with TRBD1 matching 9 bases. Trimming took 1 base from V and 10 from J; bases not matched to a gene: 9. The CDR3 is 15 residues long. Germline CDR1 is SGHRS and CDR2 is YFSETQ.

The CDR3 coding sequence is TGTGCCAGCAGCCCTGAACTAGCGGGGGGGCCCTATGAGCAGTTCTTC. Amino acids: CASSPELAGGPYEQFF. J is TRBJ2-1 and V is TRBV4-2; the match to TRBD2 covers 13 bases. With 4 bases clipped from V and 8 bases from J, the junction kept 8 bases outside the gene matches. The CDR3 spans 16 residues. Germline V gives CDR1 LGHNA, CDR2 YNFKEQ.

The chain is built from TRBV6-6 and TRBJ1-2; possible D gene TRBD1, 5 bases. The germline V gene has CDR1 MNHNY and CDR2 SVGAGI (reference sequence). V dropped 6 bases and J dropped 5 bases, with 13 bases sitting between them. The CDR3 spans 13 residues. The CDR3 here is CASRSRAGYGYTF. The CDR3 nucleotides are TGTGCCAGCAGGTCCAGGGCCGGGTATGGCTACACCTTC.

CDR3 region: CASSLRVTESTDTQYF. For the CDR3, the DNA is TGCGCCAGCAGCTTGCGAGTAACCGAGAGCACAGATACGCAGTATTTT. The chain links TRBV5-1 to TRBJ2-3; the D is unclear. V was clipped by 1 base and J by 0 bases, with 12 bases between them. The CDR3 extends over 16 amino acids. Germline lookup yields CDR1 SGHRS and CDR2 YFSETQ.

V gene TRBV7-8 combines with J gene TRBJ1-3, with D unclear. V lost 4 bases and J 0 bases, leaving 16 bases between the germline ends. Per the germline V gene, CDR1 is SGHVS and CDR2 is FQNEAQ. CDR3 length: 17 residues. CDR3 DNA sequence: TGTGCCAGCAGCTCACGTAAAAGATCGGTCTCTGGAAACACCATATATTTT. Translated, it gives CASSSRKRSVSGNTIYF.

The chain joins TRBV7-2 to TRBJ1-1; weak D call: TRBD1 (5 bases). Trimming took 4 bases from V and 11 from J, leaving 20 bases between them. Per the germline V gene, CDR1 is SGHTA and CDR2 is FQGNSA. The CDR3 extends over 14 amino acids. The CDR3: CASSSKNIGARAFF. CDR3 in DNA: TGTGCCAGCAGCTCCAAGAATATAGGGGCTCGGGCTTTCTTT. Together with reference TRBV7-2 and TRBJ1-1, the CDR3 gives the full variable domain: GAGVSQSPSNKVTEKGKDVELRCDPISGHTALYWYRQSLGQGLEFLIYFQGNSAPDKSGLPSDRFSAERTGGSVSTLTIQRTQQEDSAVYLCASSSKNIGARAFFGQGTRLTVV.

This chain uses TRBV7-9 with TRBJ2-1, with D possibly being TRBD2 (5 bases). Trimming cost V 4 bases and J 1 base, with 11 bases left between them. This CDR3 has 15 amino acids. Germline CDR1 SEHNR, CDR2 FQNEAQ (reference sequence). The CDR3 DNA reads TGTGCCAGCAGCTATTTCGGAGGATCCTACAATGAGCAGTTCTTC. Its translation is CASSYFGGSYNEQFF.

J is TRBJ1-2 and V is TRBV7-2, with a tentative D call TRBD1 (5 bases). V lost 9 bases to trimming and J lost 5 bases, with 16 bases between them. The CDR3 runs 13 residues. Per the germline V gene, CDR1 is SGHTA and CDR2 is FQGNSA. CDR3 sequence reads: CASSLQGAYGYTF. The CDR3 DNA reads TGTGCCAGTTCACTTCAGGGAGCGTATGGCTACACCTTC.

V and J are TRBV9 and TRBJ1-2; 7 bases fit TRBD1. V was pared by 4 bases and J by 2 bases, with 2 bases of the junction left unmatched. CDR1 and CDR2 from the germline V gene are SGDLS and YYNGEE. The CDR3 has 13 amino acids. The CDR3 sequence: CASSPQGNYGYTF. As DNA, the CDR3 is TGTGCCAGCAGCCCACAGGGGAACTATGGCTACACCTTC.

V is TRBV5-1 and J is TRBJ2-3; the match to TRBD2 covers 9 bases. Germline CDR1 is SGHRS and CDR2 is YFSETQ. Trimming took 6 bases from V and 3 from J; bases not matched to a gene: 5. This CDR3 contains 14 residues. CDR3 sequence reads: CASTGLAGTDTQYF. The CDR3 DNA sequence: TGCGCCAGCACAGGGCTAGCGGGGACAGATACGCAGTATTTT.